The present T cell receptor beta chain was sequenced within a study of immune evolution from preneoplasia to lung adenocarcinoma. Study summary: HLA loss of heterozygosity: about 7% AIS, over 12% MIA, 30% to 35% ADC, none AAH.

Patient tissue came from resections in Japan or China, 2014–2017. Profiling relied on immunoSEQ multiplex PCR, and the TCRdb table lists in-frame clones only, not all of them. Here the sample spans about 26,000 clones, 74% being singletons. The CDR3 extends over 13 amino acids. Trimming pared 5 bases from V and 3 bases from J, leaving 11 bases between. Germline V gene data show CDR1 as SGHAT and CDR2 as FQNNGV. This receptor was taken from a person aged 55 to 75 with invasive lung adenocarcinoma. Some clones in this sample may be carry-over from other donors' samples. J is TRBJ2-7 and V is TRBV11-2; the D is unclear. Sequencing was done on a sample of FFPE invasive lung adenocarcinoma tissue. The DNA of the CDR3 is TGTGCCAGCAGCGACCTATGGAGCTACGAGCAGTACTTC. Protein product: CASSDLWSYEQYF.